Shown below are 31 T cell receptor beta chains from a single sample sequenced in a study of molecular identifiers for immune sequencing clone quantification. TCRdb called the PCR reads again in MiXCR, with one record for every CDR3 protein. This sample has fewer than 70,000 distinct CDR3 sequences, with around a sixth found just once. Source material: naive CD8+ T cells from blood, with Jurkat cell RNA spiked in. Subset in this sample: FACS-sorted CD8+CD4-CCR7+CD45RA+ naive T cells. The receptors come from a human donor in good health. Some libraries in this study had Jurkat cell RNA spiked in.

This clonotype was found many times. The chain's CDR3 is CASSYLGLATNEKLFF. The CDR3 bases are TGTGCCAGCAGTTACTTGGGCCTTGCAACTAATGAAAAACTGTTTTTT. V and J are TRBV6-6 and TRBJ1-4; D gene ambiguous. The V and J ends lost 1 base and 0 bases respectively, with 9 bases between them. In germline, CDR1 is MNHNY, CDR2 SVGAGI (reference sequence). The length of the CDR3 is 16 residues.

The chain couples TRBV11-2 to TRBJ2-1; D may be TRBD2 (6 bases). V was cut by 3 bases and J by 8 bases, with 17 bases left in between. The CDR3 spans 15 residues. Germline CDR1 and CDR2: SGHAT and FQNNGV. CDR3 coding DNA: TGTGCCAGCAGCTTTGGGACTTCAAAACGCGATGAGCAGTTCTTC. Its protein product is CASSFGTSKRDEQFF.

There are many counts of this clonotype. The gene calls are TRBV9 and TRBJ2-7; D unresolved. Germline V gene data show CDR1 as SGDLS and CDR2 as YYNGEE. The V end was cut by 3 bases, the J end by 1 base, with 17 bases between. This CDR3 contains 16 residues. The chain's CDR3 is CASSGPDPTPSYEQYF. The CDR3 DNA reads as TGTGCCAGCAGCGGCCCGGACCCTACCCCTTCCTACGAGCAGTACTTC.

This CDR3 is CASSPYFGGNQPQHF. DNA of the CDR3: TGTGCCAGCAGTCCGTACTTTGGGGGGAATCAGCCCCAGCATTTT. The chain recombines TRBV27 with TRBJ1-5; D perhaps matches TRBD1 (5 bases). This CDR3 comprises 15 residues. Germline V gives CDR1 MNHEY, CDR2 SMNVEV (reference sequence). V was trimmed by 5 bases and J by 4 bases, leaving 15 bases between them.

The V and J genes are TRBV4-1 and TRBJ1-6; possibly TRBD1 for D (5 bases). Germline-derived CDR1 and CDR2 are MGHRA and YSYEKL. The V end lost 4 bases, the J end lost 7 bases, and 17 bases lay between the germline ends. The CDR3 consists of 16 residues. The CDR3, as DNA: TGCGCCAGCAGCCTCCGATGGGACTGGGAAAATTCACCCCTCCACTTT. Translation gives CASSLRWDWENSPLHF.

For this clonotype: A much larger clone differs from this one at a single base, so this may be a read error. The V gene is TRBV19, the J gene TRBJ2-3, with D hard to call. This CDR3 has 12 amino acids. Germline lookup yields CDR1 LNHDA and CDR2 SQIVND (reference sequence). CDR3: CASSTRSDTRYF. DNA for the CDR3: TGTGCCAGTAGTACAAGGTCCGATACGCGGTATTTT.

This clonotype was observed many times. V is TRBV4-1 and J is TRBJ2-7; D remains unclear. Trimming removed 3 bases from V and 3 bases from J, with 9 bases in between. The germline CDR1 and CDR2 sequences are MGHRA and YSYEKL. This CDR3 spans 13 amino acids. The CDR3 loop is CASSQLPDYEQYF. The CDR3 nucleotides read TGCGCCAGCAGCCAGCTCCCAGACTACGAGCAGTACTTC.

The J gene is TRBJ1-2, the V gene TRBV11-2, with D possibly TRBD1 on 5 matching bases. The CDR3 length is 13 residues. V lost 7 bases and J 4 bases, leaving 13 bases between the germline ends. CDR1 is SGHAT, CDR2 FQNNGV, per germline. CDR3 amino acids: CASTPPGVYGYTF. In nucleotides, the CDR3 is TGTGCCAGCACCCCCCCGGGGGTCTATGGCTACACCTTC.

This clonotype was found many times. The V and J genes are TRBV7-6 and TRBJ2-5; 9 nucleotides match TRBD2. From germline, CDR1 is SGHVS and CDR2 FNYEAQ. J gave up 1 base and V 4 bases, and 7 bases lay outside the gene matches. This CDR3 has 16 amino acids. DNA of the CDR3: TGTGCCAGCAGCTCCTTTCAGCGGGAGGCCCAAGAGACCCAGTACTTC. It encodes CASSSFQREAQETQYF.

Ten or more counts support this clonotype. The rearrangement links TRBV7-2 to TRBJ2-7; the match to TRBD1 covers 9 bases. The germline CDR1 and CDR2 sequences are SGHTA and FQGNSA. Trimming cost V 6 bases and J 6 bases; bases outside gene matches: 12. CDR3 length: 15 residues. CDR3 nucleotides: TGTGCCAGCAGTCTGGCTACGACAGGGGGACGCGAGCAGTACTTC. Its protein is CASSLATTGGREQYF.

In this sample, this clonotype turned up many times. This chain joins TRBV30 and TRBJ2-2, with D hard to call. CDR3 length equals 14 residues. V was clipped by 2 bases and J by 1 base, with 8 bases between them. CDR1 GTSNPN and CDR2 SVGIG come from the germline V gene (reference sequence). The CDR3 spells CAWSWAKNTGELFF. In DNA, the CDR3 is TGTGCCTGGAGTTGGGCTAAGAACACCGGGGAGCTGTTTTTT.

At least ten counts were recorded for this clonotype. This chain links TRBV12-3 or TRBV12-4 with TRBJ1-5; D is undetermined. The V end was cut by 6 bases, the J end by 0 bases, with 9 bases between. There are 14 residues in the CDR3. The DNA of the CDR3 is TGTGCCAGCAGACACAAAGATAGCAATCAGCCCCAGCATTTT. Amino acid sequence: CASRHKDSNQPQHF.

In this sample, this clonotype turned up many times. CDR3 amino acids: CASSASYFDGSDTQYF. The CDR3 DNA follows: TGTGCCAGTAGTGCTTCCTACTTCGATGGTTCAGATACGCAGTATTTT. The genes are TRBV19 and TRBJ2-3; no definite D call. Trimming took off 5 bases at V and 4 bases at J, with 19 bases between the two ends. Germline-derived CDR1 and CDR2 are LNHDA and SQIVND (reference sequence). CDR3 size: 16 residues.

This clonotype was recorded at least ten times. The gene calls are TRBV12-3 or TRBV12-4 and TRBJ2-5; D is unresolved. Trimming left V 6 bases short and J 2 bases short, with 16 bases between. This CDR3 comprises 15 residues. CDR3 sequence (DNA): TGTGCCAGCAGCCCGCCCCCCGGCCCACAAGAGACCCAGTACTTC. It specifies CASSPPPGPQETQYF.

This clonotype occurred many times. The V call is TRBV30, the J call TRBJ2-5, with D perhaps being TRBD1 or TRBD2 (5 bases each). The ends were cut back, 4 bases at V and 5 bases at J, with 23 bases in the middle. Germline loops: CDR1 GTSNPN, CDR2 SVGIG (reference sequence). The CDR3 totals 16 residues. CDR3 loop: CAWIESPGPFKETQYF. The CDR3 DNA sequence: TGTGCCTGGATAGAGTCACCGGGACCCTTTAAGGAGACCCAGTACTTC.

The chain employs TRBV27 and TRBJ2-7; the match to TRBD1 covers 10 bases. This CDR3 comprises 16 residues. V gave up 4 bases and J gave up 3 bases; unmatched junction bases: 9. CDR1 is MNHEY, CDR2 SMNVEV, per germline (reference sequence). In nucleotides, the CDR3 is TGTGCCAGCAGTTCTACCGGGACAGGGGAAATCTACGAGCAGTACTTC. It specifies CASSSTGTGEIYEQYF.

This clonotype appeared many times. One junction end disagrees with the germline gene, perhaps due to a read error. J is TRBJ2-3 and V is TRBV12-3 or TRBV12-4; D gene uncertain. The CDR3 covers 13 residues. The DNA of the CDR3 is TGTGCCAGCAGACGAACAAGCACCGATACGCAGTATTTT. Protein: CASRRTSTDTQYF.

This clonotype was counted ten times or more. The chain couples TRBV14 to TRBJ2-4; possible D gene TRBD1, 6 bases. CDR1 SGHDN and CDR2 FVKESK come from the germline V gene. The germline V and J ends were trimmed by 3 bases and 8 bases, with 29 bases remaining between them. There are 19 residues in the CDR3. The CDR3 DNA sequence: TGTGCCAGCAGCCACGGGCCCGTCGCGGCGAGTTCCCCAGGGGACATTCAGTACTTC. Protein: CASSHGPVAASSPGDIQYF.

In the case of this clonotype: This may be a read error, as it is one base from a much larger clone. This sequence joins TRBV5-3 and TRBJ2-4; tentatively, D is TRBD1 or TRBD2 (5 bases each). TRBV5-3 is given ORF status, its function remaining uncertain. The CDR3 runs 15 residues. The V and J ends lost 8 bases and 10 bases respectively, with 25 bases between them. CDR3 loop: CASSPIWDLPIIQYF. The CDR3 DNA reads TGTGCCAGCAGCCCCATCTGGGACCTACCTATTATTCAGTACTTC.

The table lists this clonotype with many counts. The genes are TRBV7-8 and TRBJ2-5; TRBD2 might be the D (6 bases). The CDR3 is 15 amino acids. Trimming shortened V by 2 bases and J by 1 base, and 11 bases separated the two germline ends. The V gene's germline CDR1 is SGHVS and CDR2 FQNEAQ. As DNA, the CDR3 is TGTGCCAGCAGCTTACTCGCGGGGCTCCAAGAGACCCAGTACTTC. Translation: CASSLLAGLQETQYF.

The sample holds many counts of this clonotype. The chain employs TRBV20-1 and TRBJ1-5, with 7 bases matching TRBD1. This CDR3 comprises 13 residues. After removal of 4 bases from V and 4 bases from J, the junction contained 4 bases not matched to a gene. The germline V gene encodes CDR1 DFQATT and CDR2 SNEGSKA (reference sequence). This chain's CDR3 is CSATGTANQPQHF. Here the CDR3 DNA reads TGCAGTGCTACCGGGACAGCAAATCAGCCCCAGCATTTT.

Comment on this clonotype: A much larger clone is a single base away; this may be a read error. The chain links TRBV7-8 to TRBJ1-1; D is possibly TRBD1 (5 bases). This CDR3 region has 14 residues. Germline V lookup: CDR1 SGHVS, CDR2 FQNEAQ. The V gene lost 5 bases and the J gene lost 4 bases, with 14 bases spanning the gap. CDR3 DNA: TGTGCCAGCAGCCCCAGACAGCAGAGCACTGAAGCTTTCTTT. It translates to CASSPRQQSTEAFF. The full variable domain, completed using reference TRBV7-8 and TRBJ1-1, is GAGVSQSPRYKVAKRGQDVALRCDPISGHVSLFWYQQALGQGPEFLTYFQNEAQLDKSGLPSDRFFAERPEGSVSTLKIQRTQQEDSAVYLCASSPRQQSTEAFFGQGTRLTVV.

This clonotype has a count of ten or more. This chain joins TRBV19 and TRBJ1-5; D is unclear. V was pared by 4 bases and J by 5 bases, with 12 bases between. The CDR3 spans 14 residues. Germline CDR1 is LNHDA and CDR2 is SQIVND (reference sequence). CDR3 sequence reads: CASSTDMEDQPQHF. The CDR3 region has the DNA TGTGCCAGTAGTACCGACATGGAGGATCAGCCCCAGCATTTT.

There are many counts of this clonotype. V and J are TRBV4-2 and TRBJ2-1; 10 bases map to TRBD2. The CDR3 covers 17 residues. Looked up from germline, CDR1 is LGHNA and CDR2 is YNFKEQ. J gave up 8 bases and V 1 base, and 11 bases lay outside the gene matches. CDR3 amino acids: CASSQAPVTSGTHEQFF. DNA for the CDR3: TGTGCCAGCAGCCAAGCCCCCGTCACTAGCGGGACACATGAGCAGTTCTTC.

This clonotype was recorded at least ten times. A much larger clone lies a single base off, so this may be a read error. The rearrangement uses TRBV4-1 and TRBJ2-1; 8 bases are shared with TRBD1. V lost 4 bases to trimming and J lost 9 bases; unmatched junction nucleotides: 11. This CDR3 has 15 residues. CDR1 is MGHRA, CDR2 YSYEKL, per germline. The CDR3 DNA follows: TGCGCCAGCAGCCTAGAGACCGGACAGGGAACTGAGCAGTTCTTC. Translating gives CASSLETGQGTEQFF.

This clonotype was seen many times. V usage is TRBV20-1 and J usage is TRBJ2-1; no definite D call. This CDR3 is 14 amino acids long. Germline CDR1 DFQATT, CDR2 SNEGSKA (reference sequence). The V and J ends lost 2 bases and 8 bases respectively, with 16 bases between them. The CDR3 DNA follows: TGCAGTGCTAGAAGCAATCCCTTGGGCTATGAGCAGTTCTTC. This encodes CSARSNPLGYEQFF.

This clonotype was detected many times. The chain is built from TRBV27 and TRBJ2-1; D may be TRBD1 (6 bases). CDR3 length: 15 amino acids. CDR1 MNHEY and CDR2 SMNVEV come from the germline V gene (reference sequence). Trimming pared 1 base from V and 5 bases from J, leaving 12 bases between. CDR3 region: CASSLLGTPNNEQFF. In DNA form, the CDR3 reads TGTGCCAGCAGTTTATTGGGGACACCGAACAATGAGCAGTTCTTC.

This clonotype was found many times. As DNA, the CDR3 is TGTGCCAGCAGCTTTACGGTAGAGAACACCGGGGAGCTGTTTTTT. Translating gives CASSFTVENTGELFF. V and J are TRBV7-2 and TRBJ2-2; D not certain. V gave up 3 bases and J gave up 1 base, with 9 bases separating them. CDR1 is SGHTA and CDR2 is FQGNSA in the germline V gene. The CDR3 sequence is 15 residues long.

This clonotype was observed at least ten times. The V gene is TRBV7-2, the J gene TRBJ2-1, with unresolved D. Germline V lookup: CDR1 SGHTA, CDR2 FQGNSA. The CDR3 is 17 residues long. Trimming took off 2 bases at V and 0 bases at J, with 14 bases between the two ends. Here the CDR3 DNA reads TGTGCCAGCAGCTTATTAGGGCGACTCAGCTCCTACAATGAGCAGTTCTTC. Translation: CASSLLGRLSSYNEQFF.

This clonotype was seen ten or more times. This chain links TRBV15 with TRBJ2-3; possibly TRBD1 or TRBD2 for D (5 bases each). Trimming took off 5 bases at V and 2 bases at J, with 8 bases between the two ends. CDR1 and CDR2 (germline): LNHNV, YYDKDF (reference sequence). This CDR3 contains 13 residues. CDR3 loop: CATSGTPTDTQYF. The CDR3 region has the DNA TGTGCCACCAGCGGGACGCCCACAGATACGCAGTATTTT.

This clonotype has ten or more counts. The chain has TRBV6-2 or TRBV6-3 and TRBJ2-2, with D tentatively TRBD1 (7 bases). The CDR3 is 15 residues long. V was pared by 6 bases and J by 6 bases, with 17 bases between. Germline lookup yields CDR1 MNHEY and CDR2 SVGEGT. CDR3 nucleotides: TGTGCCAGCAGCCGTACGGGGGACAGCGCCGGGGAGCTGTTTTTT. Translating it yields CASSRTGDSAGELFF.